This T cell receptor (beta chain) appears in the sequencing data of a study of cytomegalovirus exposure and HLA in healthy donors. With regard to this clone: What it binds is unknown.

The PCR made use of 60 Vbeta and 13 Jbeta primers. The repertoire was sequenced with immunoSEQ multiplex PCR; TCRdb's copy has only in-frame clones and lacks some. The table includes about 59,000 clones, 65% to 75% detected once. The germline gives CDR1 SGHRS, CDR2 YFSETQ. The CDR3 extends over 14 amino acids. Trimming removed 2 bases at V and 3 bases at J, with 11 bases between. Study-wide findings and caveats: Researchers reported in a later analysis that a missense DCLRE1C variant was tied to TCR beta V- and J-gene trimming.

Sequencing was done on a sample of PBMCs. The V and J genes are TRBV5-1 and TRBJ1-1, with D maybe TRBD1 (6 bases). The clonotype was recovered from a man aged 25 to 45 in good health and CMV-seropositive. CDR3 region: CASSFREGDTEAFF. In DNA form, the CDR3 reads TGCGCCAGCAGCTTTCGGGAGGGGGACACTGAAGCTTTCTTT.